The sequence of this TCR beta chain was determined in a study of PD-1 blockade in classical Hodgkin lymphoma. The table came from immunoSEQ multiplex PCR; TCRdb's copy has only in-frame clones and leaves some out. The sample consists of about 23,000 clones, 90% to 95% of them appearing once. Study-wide findings and caveats: Newly diagnosed patients were reported to start with lower TCR diversity than healthy donors. Whatever underlies the repertoire differences (possibly disease activity or prior therapy) remains undefined.

In the case of this clone: Its antigen is not identified.

Germline CDR1 and CDR2: SGHVS and FQNEAQ. V was cut by 1 base and J by 2 bases, with 15 bases left in between. The CDR3 covers 16 residues. Noted time point: newly diagnosed, previously untreated cHL patient sample. Thawed PBMCs were the source of CD4+ T cells, purified by magnetic negative selection. Researchers used newly diagnosed, untreated classical Hodgkin lymphoma PBMCs for comparison. V usage is TRBV7-8 and J usage is TRBJ2-7, with D unresolved. Sequences were obtained from CD4+ T cells from blood. This TCR derives from a human donor with classical Hodgkin lymphoma. CDR3 nucleotides: TGTGCCAGCAGCTTAGGCCGGACGGTTCCCACCTACGAGCAGTACTTC. It is translated as CASSLGRTVPTYEQYF.